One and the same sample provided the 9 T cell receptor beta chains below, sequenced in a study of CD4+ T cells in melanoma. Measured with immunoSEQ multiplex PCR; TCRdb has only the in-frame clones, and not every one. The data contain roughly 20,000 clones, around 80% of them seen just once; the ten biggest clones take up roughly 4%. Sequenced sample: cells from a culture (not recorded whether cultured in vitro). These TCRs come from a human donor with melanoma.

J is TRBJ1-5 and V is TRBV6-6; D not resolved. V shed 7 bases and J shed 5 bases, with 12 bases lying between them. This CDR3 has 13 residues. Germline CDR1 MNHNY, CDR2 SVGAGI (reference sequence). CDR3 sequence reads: CASTAQYYQPQHF. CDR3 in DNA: TGTGCCAGCACCGCTCAATATTATCAGCCCCAGCATTTT.

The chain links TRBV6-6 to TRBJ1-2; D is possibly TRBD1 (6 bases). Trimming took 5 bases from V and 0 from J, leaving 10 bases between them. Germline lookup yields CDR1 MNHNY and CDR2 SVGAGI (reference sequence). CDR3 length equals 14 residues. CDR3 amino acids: CASSADRANYGYTF. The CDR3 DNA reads TGTGCCAGCAGTGCGGACAGAGCTAACTATGGCTACACCTTC.

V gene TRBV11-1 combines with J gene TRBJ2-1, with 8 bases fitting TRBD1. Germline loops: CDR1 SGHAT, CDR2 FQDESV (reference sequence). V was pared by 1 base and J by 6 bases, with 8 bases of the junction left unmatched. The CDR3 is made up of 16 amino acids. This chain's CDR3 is CASSLVGRGPFNEQFF. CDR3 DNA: TGTGCCAGCAGCTTAGTAGGCAGGGGGCCTTTCAATGAGCAGTTCTTC.

The CDR3: CASSQGPLGGAYNEQFF. The CDR3 nucleotides read TGCGCCAGCAGCCAAGGACCTCTCGGGGGGGCGTACAATGAGCAGTTCTTC. This chain uses TRBV4-1 with TRBJ2-1; TRBD2 aligns across 8 bases. V trimming: 1 base; J trimming: 4 bases; junction bases outside the gene matches: 9. Germline CDR1 reads MGHRA; CDR2 reads YSYEKL. This CDR3 has 17 residues.

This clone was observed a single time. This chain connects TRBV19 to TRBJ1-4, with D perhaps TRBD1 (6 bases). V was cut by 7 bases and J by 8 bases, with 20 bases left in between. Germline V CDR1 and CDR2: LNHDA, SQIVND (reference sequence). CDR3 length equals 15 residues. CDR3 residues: CASTENRALNEKLFF. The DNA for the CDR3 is TGTGCCAGTACCGAAAACAGGGCGTTAAACGAAAAACTGTTTTTT. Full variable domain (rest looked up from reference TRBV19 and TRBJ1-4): DGGITQSPKYLFRKEGQNVTLSCEQNLNHDAMYWYRQDPGQGLRLIYYSQIVNDFQKGDIAEGYSVSREKKESFPLTVTSAQKNPTAFYLCASTENRALNEKLFFGSGTQLSVL.

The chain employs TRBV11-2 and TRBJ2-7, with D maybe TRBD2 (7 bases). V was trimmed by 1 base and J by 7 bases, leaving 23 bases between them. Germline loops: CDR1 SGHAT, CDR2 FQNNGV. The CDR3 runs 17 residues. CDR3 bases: TGTGCCAGCAGCTTAGGGGGGGCCGGGACTACCGCCTGGGAGCAGTACTTC. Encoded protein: CASSLGGAGTTAWEQYF. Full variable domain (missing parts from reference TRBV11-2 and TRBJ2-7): EAGVAQSPRYKIIEKRQSVAFWCNPISGHATLYWYQQILGQGPKLLIQFQNNGVVDDSQLPKDRFSAERLKGVDSTLKIQPAKLEDSAVYLCASSLGGAGTTAWEQYFGPGTRLTVT.

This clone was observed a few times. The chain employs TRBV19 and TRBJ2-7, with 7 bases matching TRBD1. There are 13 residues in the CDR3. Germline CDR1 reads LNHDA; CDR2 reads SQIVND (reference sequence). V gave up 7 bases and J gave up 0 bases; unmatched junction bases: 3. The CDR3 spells CASTGQASYEQYF. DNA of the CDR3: TGTGCCAGTACCGGACAGGCCTCCTACGAGCAGTACTTC.

The CDR3 sequence is CAWSVASSGANVLTF. The CDR3 DNA follows: TGTGCCTGGAGTGTTGCAAGTTCTGGGGCCAACGTCCTGACTTTC. The chain has TRBV30 and TRBJ2-6, with D unclear. Germline CDR1 is GTSNPN and CDR2 is SVGIG (reference sequence). The CDR3 has 15 amino acids. V was trimmed by 0 bases and J by 1 base, leaving 7 bases between them.

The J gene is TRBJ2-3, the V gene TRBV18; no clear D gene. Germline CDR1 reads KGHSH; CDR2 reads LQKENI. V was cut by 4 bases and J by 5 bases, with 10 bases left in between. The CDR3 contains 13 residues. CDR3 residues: CASSLNYGDTQYF. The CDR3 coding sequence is TGTGCCAGCTCACTAAACTACGGAGATACGCAGTATTTT. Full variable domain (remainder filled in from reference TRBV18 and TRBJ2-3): NAGVMQNPRHLVRRRGQEARLRCSPMKGHSHVYWYRQLPEEGLKFMVYLQKENIIDESGMPKERFSAEFPKEGPSILRIQQVVRGDSAAYFCASSLNYGDTQYFGPGTRLTVL.